The sequence of this TCR beta chain was determined in a study of blood T cells in healthy people across ages. Whole-study findings and limits: PBMCs were not sorted, which prevented a conclusive comparison of naive versus antigen-experienced cells. Compared with aged donors, long-lived donors showed fewer expanded clones, suggesting selection.

Per sample, extraction of total RNA gave at least 6 micrograms in every case. A second PCR of about 7 to 12 cycles used a sample-barcoded 5' primer and a J-beta primer mix. Through a template-switch adaptor with 12 random nucleotides, each cDNA molecule received a tag. From the 5' RACE reads, TCRdb called clonotypes with MiXCR, one entry per CDR3 protein. The sample carries 600,000 to 1,000,000 distinct CDR3 sequences, roughly 64% recorded once. Trimming cost V 6 bases and J 3 bases, with 9 bases left between them. In germline, CDR1 is KGHSH, CDR2 LQKENI. This CDR3 is 12 amino acids long. As concerns this clonotype: What it binds is not known.

J is TRBJ2-7 and V is TRBV18; no definite D call. This sequence originates from a man in his thirties or forties in good health. Sequencing input: blood. The CDR3 is CASSGQDYEQYF. In DNA, the CDR3 is TGTGCCAGCTCCGGCCAGGACTACGAGCAGTACTTC.